What follows are 14 T cell receptor beta chains derived from one specimen sequenced in a study of T cell responses to AZD1222 COVID-19 vaccine. Clones were read by immunoSEQ multiplex PCR, and TCRdb kept only the in-frame ones, dropping some. The sample contains 130,000 or so clones, around 92% of which appear only once. The sample consisted of peripheral blood, taken on day 0 of AZD1222 vaccination. These TCRs come from an adult in good health.

This clone was detected a few times. The chain links TRBV10-3 to TRBJ1-1; 8 positions agree with TRBD1. There are 15 residues in the CDR3. Germline assignment: CDR1 ENHRY and CDR2 SYGVKD. J was trimmed by 4 bases and V by 2 bases; bases with no gene match: 6. The CDR3 spells CAISETDRGFTEAFF. CDR3 sequence (DNA): TGTGCCATCAGTGAGACCGACAGGGGTTTCACTGAAGCTTTCTTT.

In nucleotides, the CDR3 is TGTGCCAGTAGTGTGACAGGGGCGAGACAAGAGACCCAGTACTTC. Its translation is CASSVTGARQETQYF. The chain recombines TRBV19 with TRBJ2-5, with 8 bases lining up with TRBD1. The trim removed 5 bases at V and 2 bases at J, leaving 7 bases unmatched. The germline CDR1 and CDR2 sequences are LNHDA and SQIVND (reference sequence). The CDR3 contains 15 residues. The entire variable domain, with the rest obtained from reference TRBV19 and TRBJ2-5, is as follows: DGGITQSPKYLFRKEGQNVTLSCEQNLNHDAMYWYRQDPGQGLRLIYYSQIVNDFQKGDIAEGYSVSREKKESFPLTVTSAQKNPTAFYLCASSVTGARQETQYFGPGTRLLVL.

The rearrangement joins TRBV19 to TRBJ1-1; the D gene is possibly TRBD1 (5 bases). V was cut by 10 bases and J by 3 bases, with 15 bases left in between. From germline, CDR1 is LNHDA and CDR2 SQIVND (reference sequence). There are 13 residues in the CDR3. In nucleotides, the CDR3 is TGTGCCATAAGGAGGGGTGGGGACACTGAAGCTTTCTTT. It codes for CAIRRGGDTEAFF.

The chain joins TRBV6-5 to TRBJ2-7; 9 positions match TRBD1. Germline-derived CDR1 and CDR2 are MNHEY and SVGAGI. Losses at the gene ends were 7 bases for V and 2 bases for J; bases not matched to a gene: 6. CDR3 length: 14 residues. The CDR3 region has the DNA TGTGCCAGCATTAGACAGGGGGTGGCCTACGAGCAGTACTTC. Its protein product is CASIRQGVAYEQYF.

This clone occurred once. This chain links TRBV6-2 or TRBV6-3 with TRBJ2-7; D not certain. Deletions cut 4 bases from V and 2 bases from J, with 6 bases between. Germline V CDR1 and CDR2: MNHEY, SVGEGT. The CDR3 is made up of 12 amino acids. The CDR3 DNA reads as TGTGCCAGCAGTTTTGGGACCTACGAGCAGTACTTC. Translation: CASSFGTYEQYF.

The rearrangement uses TRBV28 and TRBJ1-1, with D perhaps matching TRBD1 (6 bases). CDR1 is MDHEN, CDR2 SYDVKM, per germline. With 2 bases removed from V and 5 bases from J, the gap between germline ends came to 15 bases. The CDR3 contains 15 residues. CDR3 bases: TGTGCCAGCAGTTTACCCAGGGGAGGGGTAACTGAAGCTTTCTTT. Its protein product is CASSLPRGGVTEAFF.

V usage is TRBV7-9 and J usage is TRBJ2-7; no firm D call. Germline assignment: CDR1 SEHNR and CDR2 FQNEAQ (reference sequence). The V end lost 4 bases, the J end lost 6 bases, and 7 bases lay between the germline ends. This CDR3 is built from 11 residues. The CDR3 is CASSSVSEQYF. The CDR3 DNA reads as TGTGCCAGCAGCTCAGTAAGCGAGCAGTACTTC.

The rearrangement joins TRBV30 to TRBJ1-2; weak D call: TRBD1 (5 bases). In germline, CDR1 is GTSNPN, CDR2 SVGIG (reference sequence). The V end lost 3 bases, the J end lost 6 bases, and 20 bases lay between the germline ends. This CDR3 region has 15 residues. The CDR3 coding sequence is TGTGCCTGGAGCCTCGGACAAGGGAGGAACAATGGCTACACCTTC. Amino acid sequence: CAWSLGQGRNNGYTF.

The chain uses TRBV28 and TRBJ1-1, with D unresolved. Trimming shortened V by 8 bases and J by 2 bases, and 18 bases separated the two germline ends. Germline lookup yields CDR1 MDHEN and CDR2 SYDVKM. The CDR3 is 15 residues long. The CDR3 protein is CASPSAEGLNTEAFF. CDR3 DNA sequence: TGTGCCAGCCCCTCGGCGGAAGGGTTAAACACTGAAGCTTTCTTT.

The rearrangement links TRBV7-2 to TRBJ1-4; 11 bases fit TRBD1. In germline, CDR1 is SGHTA, CDR2 FQGNSA. The V gene end was trimmed by 3 bases and the J gene end by 6 bases; junction bases not matched to a gene: 3. This CDR3 spans 15 amino acids. The CDR3 nucleotides read TGTGCCAGCAGCTTGCCGGGACAGGGGGATGAAAAACTGTTTTTT. Its translation is CASSLPGQGDEKLFF.

A word on this clone: Other nucleotide sequences from this sample produce the same CDR3. The chain combines TRBV7-2 with TRBJ2-7; D is ambiguous. The CDR3 covers 15 residues. CDR1 is SGHTA, CDR2 FQGNSA, per germline. Trimming shortened V by 1 base and J by 0 bases, and 10 bases separated the two germline ends. The CDR3 coding sequence is TGTGCCAGCAGCTTAGAACACGGTCGCTCCTACGAGCAGTACTTC. This encodes CASSLEHGRSYEQYF.

The chain uses TRBV12-3 or TRBV12-4 and TRBJ2-1; D is undetermined. Between the trimmed V and J ends, which lost 3 bases and 7 bases, there was a span of 10 bases. The CDR3 runs 13 residues. CDR3 in DNA: TGTGCCAGCAGTTTCTTACGAGCGAATGAGCAGTTCTTC. It specifies CASSFLRANEQFF.

To note about this clone: Other DNA sequences within the sample encode an identical CDR3. The rearrangement uses TRBV18 and TRBJ2-3; D uncertain. Looked up from germline, CDR1 is KGHSH and CDR2 is LQKENI. The CDR3 covers 11 residues. V lost 3 bases to trimming and J lost 4 bases, with 2 bases between them. The CDR3 DNA reads TGTGCCAGCTCACCTTCAGATACGCAGTATTTT. It encodes CASSPSDTQYF.

The J gene is TRBJ1-2, the V gene TRBV5-1, with D tentatively TRBD1 (5 bases). V dropped 0 bases and J dropped 5 bases, with 11 bases sitting between them. The CDR3 extends over 14 amino acids. Germline V gives CDR1 SGHRS, CDR2 YFSETQ. CDR3 region: CASSLEQAPYGYTF. The CDR3 DNA follows: TGCGCCAGCAGCTTGGAACAGGCACCATATGGCTACACCTTC.